The 30 T cell receptor beta chains reported below all come from one sample, sequenced in a study of CD8 T cells in ankylosing spondylitis. Their target antigens are unknown. TCRdb independently ran MiXCR on the 5' RACE reads; one entry per CDR3 protein. The data show 220,000 or so distinct CDR3 sequences, 18% seen once. Whole-study results and caveats: It appeared that ankylosing spondylitis blood was characterized by a TCR beta motif of eight highly homologous variants.

Material for sequencing was blood, either unsorted or a sorted T cell fraction (not recorded which). These receptors came from a male donor with ankylosing spondylitis.

This clonotype was detected many times. The V and J genes are TRBV5-1 and TRBJ2-1, with D unresolved. CDR1 and CDR2 (germline): SGHRS, YFSETQ. The CDR3 totals 11 residues. V lost 6 bases, J lost 6 bases, and 7 bases lay in between. This CDR3 is CASTLLNEQFF. The DNA of the CDR3 is TGCGCCAGCACCCTACTCAATGAGCAGTTCTTC.

This clonotype was counted only a few times. The chain is built from TRBV27 and TRBJ2-1; a possible D gene is TRBD1 (7 bases). Trimming stripped 6 bases from V and 2 bases from J, with 14 bases between. The V gene's germline CDR1 is MNHEY and CDR2 SMNVEV (reference sequence). This CDR3 spans 15 amino acids. The CDR3, as DNA: TGTGCCAGCAGCAAAGACAGGGAGGCCTACAATGAGCAGTTCTTC. Translation gives CASSKDREAYNEQFF.

This clonotype was seen at least ten times. This sequence joins TRBV20-1 and TRBJ1-5, with 7 bases lining up with TRBD1. From germline, CDR1 is DFQATT and CDR2 SNEGSKA (reference sequence). Trimming cost V 6 bases and J 5 bases; bases outside gene matches: 7. The CDR3 covers 13 residues. The CDR3 bases are TGCAGTGCAGCCGGGACAGAATATCAGCCCCAGCATTTT. Translated: CSAAGTEYQPQHF.

This clonotype was seen a handful of times. The chain combines TRBV4-1 with TRBJ2-1; 8 bases map to TRBD2. The CDR3 is 17 residues long. Looked up from germline, CDR1 is MGHRA and CDR2 is YSYEKL. With V trimmed by 0 bases and J by 5 bases, 9 bases remained unmatched. CDR3 nucleotides: TGCGCCAGCAGCCAAGAACCGGGGGGGCTGTATGACAATGAGCAGTTCTTC. Translation: CASSQEPGGLYDNEQFF.

Only a few counts were recorded for this clonotype. The genes are TRBV6-2 or TRBV6-3 and TRBJ2-1; D is unclear. There are 12 residues in the CDR3. V lost 1 base, J lost 7 bases, and 5 bases lay in between. Germline V gene data show CDR1 as MNHEY and CDR2 as SVGEGT. The CDR3 region is CASSYWRNEQFF. The DNA of the CDR3 is TGTGCCAGCAGTTACTGGCGGAATGAGCAGTTCTTC.

J is TRBJ1-1 and V is TRBV6-2 or TRBV6-3, with D possibly matching TRBD1 (6 bases). V lost 6 bases and J lost 1, with 12 bases in between. The CDR3 consists of 14 residues. Per germline, CDR1 MNHEY and CDR2 SVGEGT. The CDR3 DNA sequence: TGTGCCAGCAGCCCGGACAGCGCGAACACTGAAGCTTTCTTT. This codes for CASSPDSANTEAFF.

This clonotype was observed at least ten times. The gene calls are TRBV12-3 or TRBV12-4 and TRBJ2-3; tentatively, D is TRBD1 (6 bases). The V and J ends lost 3 bases and 0 bases respectively, with 13 bases between them. CDR3 size: 16 residues. The DNA of the CDR3 is TGTGCCAGCAGTTTTGCAGGGGTTTCTAGCACAGATACGCAGTATTTT. Its translation: CASSFAGVSSTDTQYF.

This clonotype occurred a few times. The chain carries TRBV5-1 and TRBJ2-1, with 10 bases lining up with TRBD2. This CDR3 spans 17 amino acids. Unmatched junction bases numbered 5, after V lost 0 bases and J lost 2 bases. The germline V gene has CDR1 SGHRS and CDR2 YFSETQ. In nucleotides, the CDR3 is TGCGCCAGCAGCTTGGAGGCTAGCGGGGGAACCTACAATGAGCAGTTCTTC. Translation: CASSLEASGGTYNEQFF.

Here the CDR3 DNA reads TGTGCCACCAGCAGAGAGGGCAGCGGCGAGACCCAGTACTTC. This sequence encodes CATSREGSGETQYF. V gene TRBV15 combines with J gene TRBJ2-5, with D tentatively TRBD2 (5 bases). CDR1 and CDR2 (germline): LNHNV, YYDKDF (reference sequence). Trimming removed 0 bases at V and 5 bases at J, with 10 bases between. CDR3 length equals 14 residues.

The CDR3 coding sequence is TGCAGTGCTTCCTCCTTCCTGAGTCGATCCTACGAGCAGTACTTC. The encoded protein is CSASSFLSRSYEQYF. This chain uses TRBV20-1 with TRBJ2-7; unclear D gene. The germline gives CDR1 DFQATT, CDR2 SNEGSKA (reference sequence). This CDR3 region has 15 residues. The V end was cut by 5 bases, the J end by 1 base, with 18 bases between.

This chain links TRBV4-2 with TRBJ2-5, with D tentatively TRBD2 (5 bases). Germline V gives CDR1 LGHNA, CDR2 YNFKEQ. CDR3 length: 14 amino acids. Trimming removed 5 bases from V and 2 bases from J, with 12 bases in between. The CDR3 is CASSDRGYQETQYF. The CDR3 DNA reads as TGTGCCAGCAGCGACCGGGGATATCAAGAGACCCAGTACTTC.

There are many counts of this clonotype. The J gene is TRBJ1-2, the V gene TRBV12-3 or TRBV12-4; tentatively, D is TRBD1 (6 bases). The CDR3 covers 15 residues. Trimming took 3 bases from V and 3 from J, leaving 14 bases between them. The CDR3 coding sequence is TGTGCCAGCAGTTTTGGGTCAGGGGCTCACTATGGCTACACCTTC. The encoded protein is CASSFGSGAHYGYTF.

With respect to this clonotype: The germline gene is not matched at one end of the junction; a read error may be the cause. The rearrangement uses TRBV3-1 and TRBJ2-1, with TRBD1 identical over 8 bases. Germline-derived CDR1 and CDR2 are LGHDT and YNNKEL (reference sequence). The CDR3 runs 17 residues. Here the CDR3 DNA reads TGTGCCTGCAGCCTTCTCCAGGGGGCGACAGGGATGGATGAGCAGTTCTTC. It is translated as CACSLLQGATGMDEQFF.

This clonotype was counted a few times. This sequence joins TRBV28 and TRBJ2-7, with 7 bases aligning to TRBD2. The CDR3 covers 16 residues. Germline trimming cut 2 bases from V and 3 bases from J; bases unmatched to any gene: 10. Per the germline V gene, CDR1 is MDHEN and CDR2 is SYDVKM. CDR3 bases: TGTGCCAGCAGTTTAGGGGAGATCGGGGACTACTACGAGCAGTACTTC. Its translation: CASSLGEIGDYYEQYF.

The chain uses TRBV5-1 and TRBJ1-1; 7 bases fit TRBD1. CDR1 is SGHRS, CDR2 YFSETQ, per germline. The CDR3 totals 14 residues. V was clipped by 0 bases and J by 11 bases; unmatched bases: 10. CDR3 sequence reads: CASSLEAGQLFAFF. CDR3 DNA sequence: TGCGCCAGCAGCTTGGAGGCGGGACAGCTCTTCGCTTTCTTT.

This chain uses TRBV12-3 or TRBV12-4 with TRBJ2-1, with D possibly being TRBD2 (6 bases). V lost 7 bases and J 6 bases, leaving 13 bases between the germline ends. The CDR3 covers 13 residues. The CDR3 region is CASTMDYRNEQFF. CDR3 sequence (DNA): TGTGCCAGCACAATGGACTACCGCAATGAGCAGTTCTTC.

This clonotype appeared many times. The V call is TRBV5-1, the J call TRBJ2-1; 10 positions agree with TRBD2. Germline V gives CDR1 SGHRS, CDR2 YFSETQ. This CDR3 has 14 amino acids. With V trimmed by 8 bases and J by 6 bases, 8 bases remained unmatched. In DNA, the CDR3 is TGCGCCAGTACGGAGCGGGAGGGCCCCAATGAGCAGTTCTTC. This translates into CASTEREGPNEQFF.

The chain couples TRBV20-1 to TRBJ2-1; TRBD2 matches 11 bases. From germline, CDR1 is DFQATT and CDR2 SNEGSKA (reference sequence). The CDR3 totals 18 residues. Unmatched junction bases numbered 16, after V lost 3 bases and J lost 6 bases. The CDR3 reads CSARRTLQLAGDRNEQFF. Written as DNA, the CDR3 is TGCAGTGCTAGGAGAACCCTACAACTAGCGGGAGATCGCAATGAGCAGTTCTTC.

This clonotype was seen ten or more times. This rearrangement joins TRBV7-9 to TRBJ2-7; D is uncertain. The CDR3 consists of 12 residues. The V gene's germline CDR1 is SEHNR and CDR2 FQNEAQ (reference sequence). V shed 1 base and J shed 7 bases, with 8 bases lying between them. CDR3 amino acids: CASSLGFGEQYF. The CDR3 bases are TGTGCCAGCAGCTTAGGGTTTGGTGAGCAGTACTTC.

The J gene is TRBJ1-5, the V gene TRBV7-8; D ambiguous. The CDR3 extends over 13 amino acids. Germline V gene sequence: CDR1 SGHVS, CDR2 FQNEAQ. V was trimmed by 3 bases and J by 8 bases, leaving 11 bases between them. The CDR3 DNA follows: TGTGCCAGCAGCTTGGCTCGGTGGGAGCCCCAGCATTTT. It yields the protein CASSLARWEPQHF.

The rearrangement joins TRBV29-1 to TRBJ2-3; the D gene could be TRBD1 or TRBD2 (5 bases each). This CDR3 is 14 amino acids long. Trimming left V 3 bases short and J 2 bases short, with 12 bases between. Looked up from germline, CDR1 is SQVTM and CDR2 is ANQGSEA. CDR3 loop: CSVDGQGATDTQYF. CDR3 sequence (DNA): TGCAGCGTTGACGGGCAGGGAGCCACAGATACGCAGTATTTT.

The rearrangement links TRBV7-9 to TRBJ2-7; possibly TRBD2 for D (5 bases). This CDR3 contains 15 residues. Germline-derived CDR1 and CDR2 are SEHNR and FQNEAQ (reference sequence). The V gene lost 5 bases and the J gene lost 6 bases, with 20 bases spanning the gap. In DNA form, the CDR3 reads TGTGCCAGCAGCACAATCGAGGGTCCCTCGGGCGAGCAGTACTTC. The encoded protein is CASSTIEGPSGEQYF.

The chain links TRBV6-2 or TRBV6-3 to TRBJ2-1, with D unresolved. This CDR3 spans 15 amino acids. The V gene's germline CDR1 is MNHEY and CDR2 SVGEGT. The ends were cut back, 3 bases at V and 0 bases at J, with 9 bases in the middle. The CDR3 DNA follows: TGTGCCAGCAGTTATGTATCTAGCTCCTACAATGAGCAGTTCTTC. Its protein is CASSYVSSSYNEQFF.

This clonotype was detected only a few times. V usage is TRBV5-1 and J usage is TRBJ2-7, with D perhaps matching TRBD2 (6 bases). Trimming removed 4 bases from V and 0 bases from J, with 11 bases in between. CDR1 and CDR2 (germline): SGHRS, YFSETQ. CDR3 length: 14 amino acids. CDR3 sequence reads: CASSAPGSSYEQYF. In DNA form, the CDR3 reads TGCGCCAGCAGCGCGCCCGGGAGCTCCTACGAGCAGTACTTC.

This clonotype was detected only a few times. The genes are TRBV6-2 or TRBV6-3 and TRBJ2-5, with D perhaps matching TRBD2 (6 bases). The CDR3 has 13 residues. Per germline, CDR1 MNHEY and CDR2 SVGEGT. V was cut by 7 bases and J by 2 bases, with 11 bases left in between. CDR3 region: CASIRGGQETQYF. CDR3 bases: TGTGCCAGCATAAGGGGAGGACAAGAGACCCAGTACTTC.

The CDR3 region is CASSERQEGTEAFF. Here the CDR3 DNA reads TGCGCCAGCAGCGAACGACAGGAGGGCACTGAAGCTTTCTTT. This sequence joins TRBV4-1 and TRBJ1-1; the D gene is possibly TRBD1 (6 bases). Looked up from germline, CDR1 is MGHRA and CDR2 is YSYEKL. The CDR3 extends over 14 amino acids. V gave up 5 bases and J gave up 4 bases, with 14 bases separating them.

The chain combines TRBV4-2 with TRBJ2-1; a weak D match, TRBD2 (5 bases). Germline CDR1 and CDR2: LGHNA and YNFKEQ. CDR3 length: 16 amino acids. Trimming stripped 1 base from V and 8 bases from J, with 18 bases between. CDR3 nucleotide sequence: TGTGCCAGCAGCCAAGGGAATGGGCAGTTGGGAGATGAGCAGTTCTTC. Translated, it gives CASSQGNGQLGDEQFF.

This clonotype has a count of ten or more. V gene TRBV5-1 combines with J gene TRBJ2-1, with D possibly TRBD1 on 6 matching bases. Germline CDR1 reads SGHRS; CDR2 reads YFSETQ. The germline V and J ends were trimmed by 0 bases and 9 bases, with 16 bases remaining between them. The CDR3 has 15 amino acids. The CDR3: CASSLDLGAQGEQFF. In nucleotides, the CDR3 is TGCGCCAGCAGCTTGGATCTGGGGGCGCAGGGTGAGCAGTTCTTC.

This clonotype was picked up a small number of times. The chain joins TRBV9 to TRBJ1-4; 10 bases align to TRBD1. CDR1 is SGDLS and CDR2 is YYNGEE in the germline V gene. This CDR3 is 14 amino acids long. With 4 bases clipped from V and 8 bases from J, the junction kept 5 bases outside the gene matches. The CDR3 loop reads CASSNRDRGEKLFF. In DNA, the CDR3 is TGTGCCAGCAGCAACCGGGACAGGGGCGAAAAACTGTTTTTT.

The chain recombines TRBV7-6 with TRBJ2-1; TRBD2 aligns across 14 bases. The V gene end was trimmed by 5 bases and the J gene end by 8 bases; junction bases not matched to a gene: 8. This CDR3 has 16 residues. Germline V gene lookup returns CDR1 SGHVS and CDR2 FNYEAQ. The CDR3 sequence: CASSAIGTSGSDEQFF. The CDR3 nucleotides are TGTGCCAGCAGCGCCATCGGGACTAGCGGGAGTGATGAGCAGTTCTTC.